The present T cell receptor beta chain was sequenced within a study of OX40 agonist ivuxolimab in advanced cancers. Some clones are missing from TCRdb's copy, which holds only in-frame ones; the method was immunoSEQ multiplex PCR. The repertoire holds tens of thousands of clones, with over 85% as singletons. With 2 bases removed from V and 5 bases from J, the gap between germline ends came to 7 bases. The CDR3 loop spans 13 amino acids. CDR1 and CDR2 from the germline V gene are SGHRS and YFSETQ. The specimen comprised CD4+ or CD8+ T cells sorted from blood, sampled in a trial of the OX40 agonist ivuxolimab. The clonotype comes from an adult with an advanced solid tumor such as melanoma, head and neck, liver or kidney cancer. The rearrangement links TRBV5-1 to TRBJ1-4; TRBD1 is a possible D gene (5 bases). CDR3 nucleotides: TGCGCCAGCAGCTTTTCAGGGAATGAAAAACTGTTTTTT. Translating gives CASSFSGNEKLFF.